These 6 T cell receptor beta chains were sequenced from one sample in a study of T-cell reconstitution after alpha-beta-depleted transplantation in children. Unique molecular identifiers featured in how the TCRbeta library was prepared. TCRdb processed the PCR reads anew with MiXCR; each CDR3 protein has one entry. The sample lists hundreds of thousands of distinct CDR3 sequences; about 12% were seen once. The sample here was PBMCs from the stem cell graft donor, taken from the stem cell graft. Source of these receptors: a human donor who donated a stem cell graft to a child with acute lymphoblastic leukemia.

V is TRBV20-1 and J is TRBJ2-5; D may be TRBD1 (7 bases). V lost 7 bases and J lost 8, with 14 bases in between. The length of the CDR3 is 11 residues. Per germline, CDR1 DFQATT and CDR2 SNEGSKA (reference sequence). The CDR3 reads CSGDRDFTQYF. As DNA, the CDR3 is TGCAGTGGAGACAGGGACTTTACCCAGTACTTC.

This clonotype was seen at least ten times. The gene calls are TRBV4-1 and TRBJ2-2; TRBD1 is a possible D gene (7 bases). The V gene's germline CDR1 is MGHRA and CDR2 YSYEKL. The CDR3 length is 22 residues. The V end lost 0 bases, the J end lost 1 base, and 27 bases lay between the germline ends. This chain's CDR3 is CASSQEIPGQIAGTLNTGELFF. DNA of the CDR3: TGCGCCAGCAGCCAAGAAATACCGGGACAGATTGCCGGGACTCTGAACACCGGGGAGCTGTTTTTT.

Comment on this clonotype: This sequence may be a read error, since a much larger clone differs from it by one base. The CDR3 carries no conserved terminal phenylalanine or tryptophan, so it likely arises from a read error. This chain connects TRBV4-3 to TRBJ2-7, with D possibly called TRBD1 or TRBD2 (5 bases each). This CDR3 is 15 amino acids long. V was cut by 1 base and J by 2 bases, with 12 bases left in between. CDR1 is LGHNA and CDR2 is YSLEER in the germline V gene. Here the CDR3 DNA reads TGCGCCAGCAGCCAAGTGATCCAGGGACCCTACGAGCAGTACCTC. As protein: CASSQVIQGPYEQYL.

This clonotype came up many times. The chain is built from TRBV5-1 and TRBJ2-7, with 7 bases identical to TRBD2. CDR1 is SGHRS, CDR2 YFSETQ, per germline. The V and J ends lost 4 bases and 6 bases, in that order; junction bases with no gene match: 10. The CDR3 length is 14 residues. The CDR3 nucleotides read TGCGCCAGCAGCCGGACGGGGGGAGTAGGCGAGCAGTACTTC. Its translation: CASSRTGGVGEQYF. Full variable domain (rest looked up from reference TRBV5-1 and TRBJ2-7): KAGVTQTPRYLIKTRGQQVTLSCSPISGHRSVSWYQQTPGQGLQFLFEYFSETQRNKGNFPGRFSGRQFSNSRSEMNVSTLELGDSALYLCASSRTGGVGEQYFGPGTRLTVT.

This clonotype has ten or more counts. The V gene is TRBV5-1, the J gene TRBJ2-1, with TRBD1 as a possible D gene (5 bases). V was shortened by 3 bases and J by 2 bases, with 15 bases between the two germline ends. CDR1 and CDR2 (germline): SGHRS, YFSETQ. The CDR3 runs 16 residues. The CDR3 DNA reads as TGCGCCAGCAGCTCATCGACAGCAACCCCCTACAATGAGCAGTTCTTC. Encoded protein: CASSSSTATPYNEQFF.

This clonotype was counted many times. The gene calls are TRBV2 and TRBJ1-2, with D unclear. The CDR3 covers 11 residues. Germline loops: CDR1 SNHLY, CDR2 FYNNEI. The V and J ends lost 3 bases and 4 bases respectively, with 3 bases between them. In DNA form, the CDR3 reads TGTGCCAGCAGTGAGAGCTATGGCTACACCTTC. This encodes CASSESYGYTF.